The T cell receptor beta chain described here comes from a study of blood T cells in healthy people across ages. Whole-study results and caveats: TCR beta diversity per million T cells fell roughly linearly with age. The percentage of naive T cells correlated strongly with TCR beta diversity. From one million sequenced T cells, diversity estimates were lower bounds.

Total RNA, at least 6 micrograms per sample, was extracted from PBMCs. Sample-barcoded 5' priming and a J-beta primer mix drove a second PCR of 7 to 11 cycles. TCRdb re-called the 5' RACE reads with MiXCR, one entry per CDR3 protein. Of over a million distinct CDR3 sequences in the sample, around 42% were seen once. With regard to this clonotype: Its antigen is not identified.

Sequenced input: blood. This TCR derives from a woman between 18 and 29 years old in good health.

The CDR3 is CASSSQGGSGGYTF. CDR3 coding DNA: TGTGCCAGCAGCTCCCAAGGGGGATCGGGCGGCTACACCTTC. The rearrangement links TRBV7-2 to TRBJ1-2, with a tentative D call TRBD1 (6 bases). The V gene lost 4 bases and the J gene lost 8 bases, with 17 bases spanning the gap. Per germline, CDR1 SGHTA and CDR2 FQGNSA. This CDR3 region has 14 residues.